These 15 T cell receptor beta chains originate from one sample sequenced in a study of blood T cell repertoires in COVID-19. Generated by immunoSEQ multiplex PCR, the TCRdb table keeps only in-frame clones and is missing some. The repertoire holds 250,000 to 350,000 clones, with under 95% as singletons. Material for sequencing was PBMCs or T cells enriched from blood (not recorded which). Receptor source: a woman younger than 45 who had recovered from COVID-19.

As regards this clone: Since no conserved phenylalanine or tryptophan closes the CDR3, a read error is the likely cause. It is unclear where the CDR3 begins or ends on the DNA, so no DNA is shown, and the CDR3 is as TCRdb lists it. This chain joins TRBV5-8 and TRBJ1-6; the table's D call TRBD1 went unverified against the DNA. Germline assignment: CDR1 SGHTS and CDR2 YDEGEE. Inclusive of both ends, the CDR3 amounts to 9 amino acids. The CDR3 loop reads CASSTPGTI.

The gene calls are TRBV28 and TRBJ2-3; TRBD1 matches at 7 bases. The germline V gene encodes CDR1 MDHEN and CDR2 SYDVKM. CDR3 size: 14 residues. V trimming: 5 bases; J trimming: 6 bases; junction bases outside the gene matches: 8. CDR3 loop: CASSSSQGTDTQYF. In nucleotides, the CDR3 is TGTGCCAGCAGTAGCTCACAGGGGACGGATACGCAGTATTTT.

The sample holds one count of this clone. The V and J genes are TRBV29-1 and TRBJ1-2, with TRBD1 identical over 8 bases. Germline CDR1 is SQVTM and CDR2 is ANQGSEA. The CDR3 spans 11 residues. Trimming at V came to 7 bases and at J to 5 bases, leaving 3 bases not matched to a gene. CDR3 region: CSGWTGYGYTF. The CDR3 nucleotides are TGCAGCGGATGGACAGGGTATGGCTACACCTTC.

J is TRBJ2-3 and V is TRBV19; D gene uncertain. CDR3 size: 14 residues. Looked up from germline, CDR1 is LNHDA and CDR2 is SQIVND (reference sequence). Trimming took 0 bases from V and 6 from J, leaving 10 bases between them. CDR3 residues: CASSIEGLRDTQYF. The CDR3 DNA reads TGTGCCAGTAGTATAGAGGGCCTTCGGGATACGCAGTATTTT.

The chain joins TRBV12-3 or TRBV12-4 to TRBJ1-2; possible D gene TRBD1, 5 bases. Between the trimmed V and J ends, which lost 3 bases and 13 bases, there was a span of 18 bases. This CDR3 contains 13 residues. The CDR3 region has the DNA TGTGCCAGCAGTTTTGACGTGACAGATTCGCCCACCTTC. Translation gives CASSFDVTDSPTF.

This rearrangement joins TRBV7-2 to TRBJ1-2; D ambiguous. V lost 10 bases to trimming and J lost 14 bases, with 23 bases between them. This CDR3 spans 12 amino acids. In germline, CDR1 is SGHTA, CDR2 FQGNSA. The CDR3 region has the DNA TGTGCCACCCCACAGCCAGGCGTATCGGGGACCTTC. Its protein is CATPQPGVSGTF.

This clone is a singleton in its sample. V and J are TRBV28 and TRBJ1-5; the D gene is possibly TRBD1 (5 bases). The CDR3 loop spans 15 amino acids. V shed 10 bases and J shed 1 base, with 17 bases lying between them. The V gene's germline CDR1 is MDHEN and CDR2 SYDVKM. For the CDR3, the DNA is TGTGCCACCACCAAACTTTCAGGGAGCAATCAGCCCCAGCATTTT. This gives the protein CATTKLSGSNQPQHF.

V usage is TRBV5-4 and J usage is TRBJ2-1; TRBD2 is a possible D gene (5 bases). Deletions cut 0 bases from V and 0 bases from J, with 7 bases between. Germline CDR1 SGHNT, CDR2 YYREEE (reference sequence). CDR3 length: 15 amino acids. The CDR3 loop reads CASSLAAASYNEQFF. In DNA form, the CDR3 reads TGTGCCAGCAGCTTGGCAGCGGCCTCCTACAATGAGCAGTTCTTC.

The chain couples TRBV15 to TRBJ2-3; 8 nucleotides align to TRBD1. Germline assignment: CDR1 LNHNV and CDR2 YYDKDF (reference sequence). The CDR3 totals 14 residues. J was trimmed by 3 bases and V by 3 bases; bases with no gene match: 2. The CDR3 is CATSSRDRTDTQYF. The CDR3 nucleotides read TGTGCCACCAGCAGCCGGGACAGGACAGATACGCAGTATTTT.

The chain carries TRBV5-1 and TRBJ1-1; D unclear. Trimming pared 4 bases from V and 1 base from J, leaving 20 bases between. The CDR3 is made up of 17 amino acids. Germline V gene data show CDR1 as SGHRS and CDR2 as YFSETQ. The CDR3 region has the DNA TGCGCCAGCAGCCCCAAGCTTAGTATTAGTGAGAACACTGAAGCTTTCTTT. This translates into CASSPKLSISENTEAFF.

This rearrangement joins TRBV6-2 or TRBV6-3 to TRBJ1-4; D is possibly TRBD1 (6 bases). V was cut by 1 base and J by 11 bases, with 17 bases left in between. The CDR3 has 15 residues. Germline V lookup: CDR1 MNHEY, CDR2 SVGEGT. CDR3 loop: CASSYLTGYQTKLFF. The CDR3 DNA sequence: TGTGCCAGCAGTTACTTAACAGGGTACCAGACGAAACTGTTTTTT.

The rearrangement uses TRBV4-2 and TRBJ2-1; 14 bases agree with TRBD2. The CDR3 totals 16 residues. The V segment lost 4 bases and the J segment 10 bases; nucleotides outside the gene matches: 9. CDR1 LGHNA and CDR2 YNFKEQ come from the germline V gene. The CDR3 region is CASSLAGTSGSMEQFF. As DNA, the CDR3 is TGTGCCAGCAGCCTAGCGGGGACTAGCGGGAGTATGGAGCAGTTCTTC.

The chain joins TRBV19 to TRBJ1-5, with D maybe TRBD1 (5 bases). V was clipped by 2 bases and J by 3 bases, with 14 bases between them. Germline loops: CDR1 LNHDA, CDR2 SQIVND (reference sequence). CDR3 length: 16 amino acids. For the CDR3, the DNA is TGTGCCAGTAGTATACTCCGTGGACAACTCAATCAGCCCCAGCATTTT. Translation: CASSILRGQLNQPQHF.

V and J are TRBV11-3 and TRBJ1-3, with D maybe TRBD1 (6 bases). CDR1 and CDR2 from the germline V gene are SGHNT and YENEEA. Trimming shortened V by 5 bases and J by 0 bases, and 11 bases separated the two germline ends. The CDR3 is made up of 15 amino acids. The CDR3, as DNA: TGTGCCAGCAGCCGGGACACCTTCTCTGGAAACACCATATATTTT. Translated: CASSRDTFSGNTIYF.

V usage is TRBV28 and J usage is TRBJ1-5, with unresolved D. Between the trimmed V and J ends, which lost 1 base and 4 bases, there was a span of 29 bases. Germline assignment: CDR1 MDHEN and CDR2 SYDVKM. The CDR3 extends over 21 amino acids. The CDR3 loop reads CASSLFSSTKVRQGSNQPQHF. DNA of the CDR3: TGTGCCAGCAGTTTATTTTCGTCGACCAAGGTGAGGCAAGGATCAAATCAGCCCCAGCATTTT.